This TCR beta chain was found in a study of blood T cells in healthy people across ages. Study-level findings and limits: Per million T cells, TCR beta diversity dropped roughly linearly as age increased. Naive T cell percentage strongly correlated with TCR beta diversity. Estimates drawn from one million T cells were deemed to understate diversity.

Sample-barcoded 5' priming and a J-beta primer mix drove a second PCR of about 6 to 11 cycles. One entry per CDR3 protein results from TCRdb running MiXCR on the 5' RACE reads. The sample shows 600,000 or so distinct CDR3 sequences, under 25% of them seen only once. V trimming: 0 bases; J trimming: 2 bases; junction bases outside the gene matches: 9. The CDR3 length is 18 residues. Germline CDR1 and CDR2: MGHDK and SYGVNS. Staff drew ten milliliters of peripheral blood from each donor. Turning to this clonotype: No antigen is known for it.

Material: blood. The V and J genes are TRBV25-1 and TRBJ2-3, with 9 bases matching TRBD2. The TCR was taken from a man aged 65-85 years in good health. CDR3: CASSEYILAGANTDTQYF. CDR3 nucleotide sequence: TGTGCCAGCAGTGAATATATACTAGCGGGCGCAAACACAGATACGCAGTATTTT.